The T cell receptor (beta chain) under discussion was sequenced for a study of shared clonotypes between healthy human individuals. The sample holds a few counts of this clone. This CDR3 region has 13 residues. Per germline, CDR1 SGHDT and CDR2 YYEEEE. Germline trimming cut 4 bases from V and 7 bases from J; bases unmatched to any gene: 5. The authors split each subset's genomic DNA evenly across several immunoSEQ plates. Only in-frame clones appear in the TCRdb table, and some are missing; sequencing was by immunoSEQ multiplex PCR. Of about 2.2 million clones listed, under 95% were seen once; the top ten hold 1.5% to 2%. Naivety among CD8 cells was defined by CD45RO negativity and positive CCR7 selection, thereby excluding terminally differentiated effector memory CD45RA+ cells.

The TCR originated in a man aged 18-30 years in good health. Some clones in this sample may be carry-over from other donors' samples. This rearrangement joins TRBV5-6 to TRBJ1-5; TRBD1 matches 7 bases. The sequenced sample consisted of naive CD8+ T cells from PBMCs. CDR3 sequence (DNA): TGTGCCAGCAGCCCGCGGACAGGCCAGCCCCAGCATTTT. This sequence encodes CASSPRTGQPQHF.